A single sample gave rise to the 3 T cell receptor beta chains below, sequenced in a study of blood T cell repertoires in COVID-19 (dated by TCRdb to 2020 to 2022). Receptor amplification or capture employed the immunoSEQ multiplex PCR assay. Not all clones reach the TCRdb copy of this immuneACCESS table, which keeps in-frame sequences only. Checked studies attribute under half of the gap to unresolved V genes and leave the rest unexplained. In this sample the table shows around 140,000 clones, around 84% of which occur a single time. The ten largest clones represent 2% to 3% of the sample. The sample taken for sequencing was PBMCs or T cells enriched from blood (not recorded which). All receptors derive from a middle-aged man with acute COVID-19.

V gene TRBV14 combines with J gene TRBJ2-3; 7 positions match TRBD2. Germline-derived CDR1 and CDR2 are SGHDN and FVKESK. The CDR3 totals 17 residues. J gave up 3 bases and V 0 bases, and 9 bases lay outside the gene matches. This chain's CDR3 is CASSQDLAGLRTDTQYF. The CDR3 nucleotides are TGTGCCAGCAGCCAAGATCTGGCGGGACTAAGAACAGATACGCAGTATTTT.

The chain employs TRBV6-5 and TRBJ2-3, with D perhaps matching TRBD1 (6 bases). Trimming removed 7 bases at V and 2 bases at J, with 10 bases between. CDR1 MNHEY and CDR2 SVGAGI come from the germline V gene. The CDR3 covers 13 residues. The CDR3 reads CASKGVSTDTQYF. Written as DNA, the CDR3 is TGTGCCAGCAAGGGGGTTTCCACAGATACGCAGTATTTT.

This chain connects TRBV6-2 or TRBV6-3 to TRBJ2-2, with a tentative D call TRBD2 (7 bases). The ends were cut back, 6 bases at V and 4 bases at J, with 15 bases in the middle. Germline CDR1 MNHEY, CDR2 SVGEGT. CDR3 size: 15 residues. The CDR3 coding sequence is TGTGCCAGCAGCTTTGGGGGGGCCGGCACCGGGGAGCTGTTTTTT. Protein: CASSFGGAGTGELFF.